The clone carrying this TCR beta chain was seen only a few times. A single record per CDR3 protein comes from TCRdb applying MiXCR to the 5' RACE reads. Of 110,000 or so distinct CDR3 sequences in the sample, 15% to 20% were seen once. Trimming took off 3 bases at V and 5 bases at J, with 13 bases between the two ends. The CDR3 runs 14 residues. Germline assignment: CDR1 LGHNA and CDR2 YSLEER. The data belong to a study of T-cell memory formation after mild COVID-19. The chain combines TRBV4-3 with TRBJ1-2, with a weak D call TRBD1 (5 bases). Specimen: PBMCs or a T cell subset sorted from them (not recorded which). The receptor comes from a man in his late teens or twenties who had mild COVID-19 (a few samples of this study predate the infection). Cell type and time point are not known. For the CDR3, the DNA is TGCGCCAGCAGCCACCGAGCCCAGGGTTATGGCTACACCTTC. The encoded protein is CASSHRAQGYGYTF.